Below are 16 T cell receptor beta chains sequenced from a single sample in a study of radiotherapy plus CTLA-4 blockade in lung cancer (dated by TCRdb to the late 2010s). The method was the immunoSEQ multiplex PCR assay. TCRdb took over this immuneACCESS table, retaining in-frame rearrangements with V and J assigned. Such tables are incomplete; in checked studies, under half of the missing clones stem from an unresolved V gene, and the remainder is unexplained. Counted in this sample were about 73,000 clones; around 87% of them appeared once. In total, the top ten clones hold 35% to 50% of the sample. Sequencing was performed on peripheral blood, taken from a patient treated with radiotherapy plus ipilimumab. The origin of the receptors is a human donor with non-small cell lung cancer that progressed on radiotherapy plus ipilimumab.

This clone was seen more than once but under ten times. Written as DNA, the CDR3 is TGTGCCAGCAGCTTAGGAGGGGACCTTAACACCATATATTTT. It specifies CASSLGGDLNTIYF. The V gene is TRBV7-9, the J gene TRBJ1-3, with TRBD1 as a possible D gene (5 bases). CDR1 is SEHNR, CDR2 FQNEAQ, per germline (reference sequence). Trimming pared 1 base from V and 7 bases from J, leaving 11 bases between. The CDR3 has 14 amino acids.

This CDR3 reads CASSQDLHSPQHF. Written as DNA, the CDR3 is TGTGCCAGCAGCCAAGACCTACACTCGCCCCAGCATTTT. This chain connects TRBV14 to TRBJ1-5; D is unclear. The V end lost 0 bases, the J end lost 9 bases, and 9 bases lay between the germline ends. The germline CDR1 and CDR2 sequences are SGHDN and FVKESK. CDR3 length equals 13 residues. Together with reference TRBV14 and TRBJ1-5, the CDR3 gives the full variable domain: EAGVTQFPSHSVIEKGQTVTLRCDPISGHDNLYWYRRVMGKEIKFLLHFVKESKQDESGMPNNRFLAERTGGTYSTLKVQPAELEDSGVYFCASSQDLHSPQHFGDGTRLSIL.

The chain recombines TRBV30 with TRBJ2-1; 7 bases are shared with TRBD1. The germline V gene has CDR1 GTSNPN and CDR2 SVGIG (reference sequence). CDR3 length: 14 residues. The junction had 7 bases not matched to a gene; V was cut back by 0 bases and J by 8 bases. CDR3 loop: CAWSVSGQGDEQFF. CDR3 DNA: TGTGCCTGGAGTGTATCGGGGCAGGGGGATGAGCAGTTCTTC.

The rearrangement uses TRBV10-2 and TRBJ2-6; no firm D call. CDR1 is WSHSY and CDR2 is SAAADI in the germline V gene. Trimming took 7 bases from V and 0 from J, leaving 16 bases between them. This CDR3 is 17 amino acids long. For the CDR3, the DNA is TGCGCCAGCAAAGGGATATCTGACAACTCTGGGGCCAACGTCCTGACTTTC. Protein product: CASKGISDNSGANVLTF.

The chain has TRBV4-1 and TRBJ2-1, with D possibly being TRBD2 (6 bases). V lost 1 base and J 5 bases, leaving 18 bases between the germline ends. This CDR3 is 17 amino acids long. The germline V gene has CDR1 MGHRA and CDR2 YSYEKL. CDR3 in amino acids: CASSQVGGRRGNNEQFF. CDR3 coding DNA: TGCGCCAGCAGCCAAGTCGGAGGGAGACGGGGAAACAATGAGCAGTTCTTC.

The CDR3: CASSATPSGTIDTGELFF. CDR3 sequence (DNA): TGTGCCAGCAGTGCCACCCCGTCCGGGACTATTGACACCGGGGAGCTGTTTTTT. The gene calls are TRBV6-1 and TRBJ2-2, with 7 bases aligning to TRBD2. V trimming: 4 bases; J trimming: 3 bases; junction bases outside the gene matches: 14. This CDR3 is built from 18 residues. The germline V gene encodes CDR1 MNHNS and CDR2 SASEGT.

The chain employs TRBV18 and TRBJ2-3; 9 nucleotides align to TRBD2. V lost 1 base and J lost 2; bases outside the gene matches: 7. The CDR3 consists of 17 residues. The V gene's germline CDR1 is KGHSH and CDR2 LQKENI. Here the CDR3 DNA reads TGTGCCAGCTCACCACGGTCTAGCGGGATCAACACAGATACGCAGTATTTT. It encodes CASSPRSSGINTDTQYF.

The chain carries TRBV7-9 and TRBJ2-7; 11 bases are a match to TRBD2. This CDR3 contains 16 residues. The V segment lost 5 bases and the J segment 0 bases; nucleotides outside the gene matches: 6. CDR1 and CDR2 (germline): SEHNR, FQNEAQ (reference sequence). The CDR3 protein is CASSPPGLAASYEQYF. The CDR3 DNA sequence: TGTGCCAGCAGCCCTCCGGGACTAGCGGCCTCCTACGAGCAGTACTTC.

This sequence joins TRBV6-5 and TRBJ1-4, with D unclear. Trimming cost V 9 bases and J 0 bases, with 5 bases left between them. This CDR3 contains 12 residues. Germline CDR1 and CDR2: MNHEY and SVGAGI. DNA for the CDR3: TGTGCCAGGGGGACAACTAATGAAAAACTGTTTTTT. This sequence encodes CARGTTNEKLFF.

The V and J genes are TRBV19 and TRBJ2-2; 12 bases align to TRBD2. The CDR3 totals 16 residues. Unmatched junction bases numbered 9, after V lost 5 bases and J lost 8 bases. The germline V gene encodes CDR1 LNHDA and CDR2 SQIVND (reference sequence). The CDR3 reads CASSPWTSGTGGELFF. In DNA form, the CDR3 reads TGTGCCAGTAGTCCCTGGACTAGCGGGACGGGGGGGGAGCTGTTTTTT.

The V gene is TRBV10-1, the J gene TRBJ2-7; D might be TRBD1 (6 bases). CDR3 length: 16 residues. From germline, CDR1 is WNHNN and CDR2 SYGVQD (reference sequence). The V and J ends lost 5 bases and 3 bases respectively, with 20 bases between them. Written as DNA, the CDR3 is TGCGCCAGCAGTTCGACAGGCCGCTTTCTACGCTACGAGCAGTACGTC. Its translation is CASSSTGRFLRYEQYV.

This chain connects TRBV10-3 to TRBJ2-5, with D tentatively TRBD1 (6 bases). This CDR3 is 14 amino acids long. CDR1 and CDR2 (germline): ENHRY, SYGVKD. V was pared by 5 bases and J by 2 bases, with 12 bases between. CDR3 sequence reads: CAISSGTSQETQYF. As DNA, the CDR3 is TGTGCCATCAGTTCTGGGACATCACAAGAGACCCAGTACTTC.

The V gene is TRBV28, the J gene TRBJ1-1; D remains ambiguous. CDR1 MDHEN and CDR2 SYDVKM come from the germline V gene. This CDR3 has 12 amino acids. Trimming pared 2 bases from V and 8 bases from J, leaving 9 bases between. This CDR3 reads CASSLVSSEAFF. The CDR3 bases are TGTGCCAGCAGTTTAGTCAGCTCAGAAGCTTTCTTT.

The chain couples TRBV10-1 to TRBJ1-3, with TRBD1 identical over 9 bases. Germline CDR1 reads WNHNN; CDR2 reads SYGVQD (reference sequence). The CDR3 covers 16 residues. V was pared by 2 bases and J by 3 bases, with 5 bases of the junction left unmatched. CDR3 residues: CASSEKGDRVGNTIYF. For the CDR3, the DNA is TGCGCCAGCAGTGAGAAAGGGGACAGGGTTGGAAACACCATATATTTT.

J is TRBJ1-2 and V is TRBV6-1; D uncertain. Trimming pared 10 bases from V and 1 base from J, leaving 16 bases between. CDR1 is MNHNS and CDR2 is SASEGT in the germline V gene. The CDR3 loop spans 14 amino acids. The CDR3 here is CATQQGSRNYGYTF. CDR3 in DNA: TGTGCCACCCAGCAAGGGAGCCGTAACTATGGCTACACCTTC.

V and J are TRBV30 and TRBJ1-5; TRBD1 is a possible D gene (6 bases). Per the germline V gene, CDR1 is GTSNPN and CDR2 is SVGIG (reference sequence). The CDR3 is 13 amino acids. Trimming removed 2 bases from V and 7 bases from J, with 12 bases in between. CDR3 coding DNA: TGTGCCTGGAGTCTGGGGGGCCGCCAGCCCCAGCATTTT. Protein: CAWSLGGRQPQHF.